What follows are 2 T cell receptor beta chains derived from one specimen sequenced in a study of CD4 T cells in relation to SARS-CoV-2 and coronaviruses. Unexposed donor CD4+ T cells date from 2011-2018, before the COVID-19 pandemic. The cells were cultured for less than twelve days before CD4+ T cells were isolated. The table came from immunoSEQ multiplex PCR; TCRdb's copy has only in-frame clones and leaves some out. Of 15,000 to 20,000 clones in the sample, 79% are singletons; the top ten hold roughly a tenth. The antigens of these receptors remain unknown. The material sequenced was CD4+ T cells from PBMCs, cultured in vitro. The receptors originated from a human donor in good health.

The chain joins TRBV3-1 (or the pseudogene TRBV3-2) to TRBJ2-5, with a possible D match to TRBD2 (5 bases). The V gene's germline CDR1 is LGHDT and CDR2 YNNKEL (reference sequence). The ends were cut back, 1 base at V and 5 bases at J, with 17 bases in the middle. This CDR3 is 16 amino acids long. The CDR3 protein is CASSQGGRRCRETQYF. The CDR3 DNA reads as TGTGCCAGCAGCCAAGGAGGACGGAGGTGCCGTGAGACCCAGTACTTC.

This sequence joins TRBV7-9 and TRBJ2-2; 9 nucleotides line up with TRBD2. V dropped 5 bases and J dropped 2; count of bases not matched to a gene: 6. The germline V gene has CDR1 SEHNR and CDR2 FQNEAQ (reference sequence). The CDR3 has 16 amino acids. CDR3 sequence reads: CASSGRLAENTGELFF. In DNA form, the CDR3 reads TGTGCCAGCAGCGGGAGACTAGCGGAAAACACCGGGGAGCTGTTTTTT.